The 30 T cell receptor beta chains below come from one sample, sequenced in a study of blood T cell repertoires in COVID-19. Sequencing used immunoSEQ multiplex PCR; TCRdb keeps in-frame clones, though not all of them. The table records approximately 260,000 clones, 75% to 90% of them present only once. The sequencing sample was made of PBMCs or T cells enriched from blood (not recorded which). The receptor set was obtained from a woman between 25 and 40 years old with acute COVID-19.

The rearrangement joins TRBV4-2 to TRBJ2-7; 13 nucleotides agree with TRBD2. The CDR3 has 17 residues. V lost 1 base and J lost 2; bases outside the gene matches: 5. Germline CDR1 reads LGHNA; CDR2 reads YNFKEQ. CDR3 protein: CASSQGGLAGMAYEQYF. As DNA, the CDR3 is TGTGCCAGCAGCCAAGGGGGACTAGCGGGGATGGCCTACGAGCAGTACTTC.

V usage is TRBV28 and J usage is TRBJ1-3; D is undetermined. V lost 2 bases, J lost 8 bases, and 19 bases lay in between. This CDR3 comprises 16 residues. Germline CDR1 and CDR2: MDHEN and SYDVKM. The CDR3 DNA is TGTGCCAGCAGTTTACCCCGGGCCCCCAAGGAGGACACCATATATTTT. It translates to CASSLPRAPKEDTIYF.

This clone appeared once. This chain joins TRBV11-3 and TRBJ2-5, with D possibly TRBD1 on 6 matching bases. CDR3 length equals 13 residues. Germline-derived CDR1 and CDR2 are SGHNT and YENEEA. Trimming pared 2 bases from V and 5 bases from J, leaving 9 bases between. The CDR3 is CASSLRQGETQYF. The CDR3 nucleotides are TGTGCCAGCAGCTTAAGGCAGGGGGAGACCCAGTACTTC.

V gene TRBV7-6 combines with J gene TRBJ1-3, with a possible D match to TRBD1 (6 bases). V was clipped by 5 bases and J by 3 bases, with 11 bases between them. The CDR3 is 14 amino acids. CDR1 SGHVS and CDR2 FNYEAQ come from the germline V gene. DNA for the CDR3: TGTGCCAGCAGCATCGGGACAAATGGAAACACCATATATTTT. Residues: CASSIGTNGNTIYF.

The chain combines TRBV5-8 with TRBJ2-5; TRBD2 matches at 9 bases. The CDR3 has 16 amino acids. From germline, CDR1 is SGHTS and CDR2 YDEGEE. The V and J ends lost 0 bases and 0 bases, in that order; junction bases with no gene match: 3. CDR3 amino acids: CASSLGLAGNQETQYF. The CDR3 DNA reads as TGTGCCAGCAGCTTGGGGCTAGCGGGGAACCAAGAGACCCAGTACTTC.

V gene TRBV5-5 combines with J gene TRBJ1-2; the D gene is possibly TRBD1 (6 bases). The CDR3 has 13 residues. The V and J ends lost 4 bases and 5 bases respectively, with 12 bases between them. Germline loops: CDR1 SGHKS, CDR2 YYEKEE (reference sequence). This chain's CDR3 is CASSPRDTYGYTF. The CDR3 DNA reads TGTGCCAGCAGCCCCCGGGACACTTATGGCTACACCTTC.

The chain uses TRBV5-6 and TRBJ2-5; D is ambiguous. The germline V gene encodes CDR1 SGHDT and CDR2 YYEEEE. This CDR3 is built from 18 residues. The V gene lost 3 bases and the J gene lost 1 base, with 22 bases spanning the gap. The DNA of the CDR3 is TGTGCCAGCAGCTCCCGACTTGCTTCCAACAATCCCCAAGAGACCCAGTACTTC. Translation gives CASSSRLASNNPQETQYF.

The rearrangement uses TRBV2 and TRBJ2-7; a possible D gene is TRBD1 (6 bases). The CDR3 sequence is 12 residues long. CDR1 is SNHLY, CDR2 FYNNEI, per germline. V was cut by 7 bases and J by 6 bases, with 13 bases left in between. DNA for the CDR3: TGTGCCAGCACCGGGGACATCCTCGAGCAGTACTTC. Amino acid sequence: CASTGDILEQYF.

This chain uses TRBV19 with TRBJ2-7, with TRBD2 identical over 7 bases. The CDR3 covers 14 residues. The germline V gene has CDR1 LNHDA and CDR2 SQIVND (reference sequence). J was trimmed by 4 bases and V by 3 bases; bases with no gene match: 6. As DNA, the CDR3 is TGTGCCAGTAGTATCGATGCGGGAGCATACGAGCAGTACTTC. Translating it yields CASSIDAGAYEQYF.

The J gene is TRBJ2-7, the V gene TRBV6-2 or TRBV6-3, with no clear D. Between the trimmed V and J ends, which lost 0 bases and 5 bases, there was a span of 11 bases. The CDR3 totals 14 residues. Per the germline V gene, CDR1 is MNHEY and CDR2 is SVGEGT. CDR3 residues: CASSYSLKRDEQYF. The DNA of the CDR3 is TGTGCCAGCAGTTACTCACTCAAGAGAGACGAGCAGTACTTC.

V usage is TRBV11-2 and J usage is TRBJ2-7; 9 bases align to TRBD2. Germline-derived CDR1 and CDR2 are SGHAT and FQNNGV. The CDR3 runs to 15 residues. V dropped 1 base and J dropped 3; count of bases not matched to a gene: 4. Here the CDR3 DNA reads TGTGCCAGCAGCTTAGTGCGGGGGGGCTACTACGAGCAGTACTTC. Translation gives CASSLVRGGYYEQYF.

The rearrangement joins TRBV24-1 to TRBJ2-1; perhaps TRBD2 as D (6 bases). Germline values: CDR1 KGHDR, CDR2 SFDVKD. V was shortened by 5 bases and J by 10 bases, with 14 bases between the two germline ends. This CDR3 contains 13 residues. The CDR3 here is CATSADYLKEQFF. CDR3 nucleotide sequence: TGTGCCACCAGTGCGGACTACCTAAAAGAGCAGTTCTTC.

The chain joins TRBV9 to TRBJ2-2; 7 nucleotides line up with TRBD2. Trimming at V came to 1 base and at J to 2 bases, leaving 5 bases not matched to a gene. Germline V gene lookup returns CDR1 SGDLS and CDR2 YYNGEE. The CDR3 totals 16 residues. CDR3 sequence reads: CASSVWEGVNTGELFF. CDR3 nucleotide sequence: TGTGCCAGCAGCGTATGGGAGGGAGTTAACACCGGGGAGCTGTTTTTT.

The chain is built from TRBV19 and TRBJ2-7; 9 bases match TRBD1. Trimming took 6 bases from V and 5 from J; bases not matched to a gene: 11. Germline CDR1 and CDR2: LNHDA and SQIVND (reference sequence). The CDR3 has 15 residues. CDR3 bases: TGTGCCAGTAGACAGCCGGGACAGGGATTCCACGAGCAGTACTTC. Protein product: CASRQPGQGFHEQYF.

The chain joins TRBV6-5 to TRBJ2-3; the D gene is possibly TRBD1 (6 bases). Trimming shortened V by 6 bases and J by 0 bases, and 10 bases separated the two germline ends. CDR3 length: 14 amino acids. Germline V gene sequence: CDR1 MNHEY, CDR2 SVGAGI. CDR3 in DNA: TGTGCCAGCAGAGGACAGATGAGCACAGATACGCAGTATTTT. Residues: CASRGQMSTDTQYF.

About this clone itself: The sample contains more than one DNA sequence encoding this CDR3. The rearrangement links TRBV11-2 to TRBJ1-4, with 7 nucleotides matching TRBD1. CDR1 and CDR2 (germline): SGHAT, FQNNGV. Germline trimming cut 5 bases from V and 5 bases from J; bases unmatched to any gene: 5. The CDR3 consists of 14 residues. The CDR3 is CASSKGQLNEKLFF. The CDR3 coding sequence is TGTGCCAGCAGCAAGGGACAGCTAAATGAAAAACTGTTTTTT.

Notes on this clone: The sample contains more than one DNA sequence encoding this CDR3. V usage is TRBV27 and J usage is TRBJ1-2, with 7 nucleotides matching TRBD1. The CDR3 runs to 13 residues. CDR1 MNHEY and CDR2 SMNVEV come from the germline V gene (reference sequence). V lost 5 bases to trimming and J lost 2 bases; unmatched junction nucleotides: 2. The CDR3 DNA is TGTGCCAGCAGTCCGACAGGGAACTATGGCTACACCTTC. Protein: CASSPTGNYGYTF.

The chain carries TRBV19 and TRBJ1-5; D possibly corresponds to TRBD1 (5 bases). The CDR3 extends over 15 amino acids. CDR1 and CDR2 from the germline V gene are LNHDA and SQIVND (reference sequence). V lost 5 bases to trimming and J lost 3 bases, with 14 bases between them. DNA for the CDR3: TGTGCCAGTAGTCAAGAAGACAGTTCCAATCAGCCCCAGCATTTT. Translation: CASSQEDSSNQPQHF.

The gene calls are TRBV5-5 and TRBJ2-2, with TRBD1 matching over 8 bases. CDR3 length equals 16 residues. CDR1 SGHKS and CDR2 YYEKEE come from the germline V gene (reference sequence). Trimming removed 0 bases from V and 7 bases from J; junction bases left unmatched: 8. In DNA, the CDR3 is TGTGCCAGCAGCTTGGGTGTGACAGGGGTAATCGGGGAGCTGTTTTTT. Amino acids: CASSLGVTGVIGELFF.

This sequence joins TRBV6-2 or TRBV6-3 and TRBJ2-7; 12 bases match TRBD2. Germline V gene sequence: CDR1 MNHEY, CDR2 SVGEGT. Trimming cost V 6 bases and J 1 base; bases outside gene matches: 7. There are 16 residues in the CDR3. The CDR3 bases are TGTGCCAGCAGCCTCCTCGGACTAGCGGGGTCCTACGAGCAGTACTTC. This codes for CASSLLGLAGSYEQYF.

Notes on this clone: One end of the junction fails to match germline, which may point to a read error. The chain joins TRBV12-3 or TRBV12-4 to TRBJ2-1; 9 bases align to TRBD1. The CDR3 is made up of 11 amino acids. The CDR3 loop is CASSPGQGAVF. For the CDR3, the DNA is TGTGCCAGCAGTCCGGGACAGGGTGCGGTCTTC.

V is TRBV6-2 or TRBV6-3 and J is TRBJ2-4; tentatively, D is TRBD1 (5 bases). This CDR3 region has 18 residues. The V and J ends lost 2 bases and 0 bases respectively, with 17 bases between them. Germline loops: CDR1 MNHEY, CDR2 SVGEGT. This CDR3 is CASSYATRTPLAKNIQYF. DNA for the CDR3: TGTGCCAGCAGTTACGCCACAAGGACACCCTTAGCCAAAAACATTCAGTACTTC.

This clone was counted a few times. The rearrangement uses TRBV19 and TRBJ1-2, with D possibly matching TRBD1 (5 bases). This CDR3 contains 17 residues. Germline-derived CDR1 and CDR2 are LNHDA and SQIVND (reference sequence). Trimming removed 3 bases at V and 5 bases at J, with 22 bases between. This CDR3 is CASSIQALGLQRYGYTF. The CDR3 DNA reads TGTGCCAGTAGTATTCAGGCTTTGGGGCTTCAACGGTATGGCTACACCTTC.

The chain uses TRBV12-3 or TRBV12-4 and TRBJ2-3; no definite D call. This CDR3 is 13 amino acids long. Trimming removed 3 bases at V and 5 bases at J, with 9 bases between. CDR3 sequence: CASSFLVGDTQYF. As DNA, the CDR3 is TGTGCCAGCAGTTTTCTAGTAGGAGATACGCAGTATTTT.

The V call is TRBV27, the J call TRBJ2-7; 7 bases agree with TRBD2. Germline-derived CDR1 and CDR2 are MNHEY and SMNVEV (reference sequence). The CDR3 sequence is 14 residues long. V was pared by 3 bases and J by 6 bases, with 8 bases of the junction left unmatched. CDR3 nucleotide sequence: TGTGCCAGCAGTTTTACAGCGTGGGGGGGCGAGCAGTACTTC. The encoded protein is CASSFTAWGGEQYF.

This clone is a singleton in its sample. CDR3 bases: TGCGCCAGCGAGCGGGGGGCCCGGGGCACCGGGGAGCTGTTTTTT. Translated: CASERGARGTGELFF. The rearrangement uses TRBV5-1 and TRBJ2-2, with TRBD2 matching over 9 bases. Germline CDR1 and CDR2: SGHRS and YFSETQ. V was clipped by 7 bases and J by 4 bases; unmatched bases: 8. The CDR3 contains 15 residues. The variable domain in full, completed from reference TRBV5-1 and TRBJ2-2, reads KAGVTQTPRYLIKTRGQQVTLSCSPISGHRSVSWYQQTPGQGLQFLFEYFSETQRNKGNFPGRFSGRQFSNSRSEMNVSTLELGDSALYLCASERGARGTGELFFGEGSRLTVL.

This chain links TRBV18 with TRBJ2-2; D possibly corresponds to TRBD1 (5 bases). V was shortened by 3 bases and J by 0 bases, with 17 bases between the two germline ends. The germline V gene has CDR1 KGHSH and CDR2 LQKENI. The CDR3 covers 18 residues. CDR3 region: CASSPLPVTGANTGELFF. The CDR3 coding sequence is TGTGCCAGCTCACCCCTACCCGTCACAGGAGCGAACACCGGGGAGCTGTTTTTT.

Written as DNA, the CDR3 is TGTGCCAGCAGTTTCCTAACAGGGGGTGCCCCTGAAGCTTTCTTT. This encodes CASSFLTGGAPEAFF. This sequence joins TRBV28 and TRBJ1-1, with 8 bases identical to TRBD1. V gave up 3 bases and J gave up 6 bases; unmatched junction bases: 9. The CDR3 extends over 15 amino acids. Germline V gene sequence: CDR1 MDHEN, CDR2 SYDVKM.

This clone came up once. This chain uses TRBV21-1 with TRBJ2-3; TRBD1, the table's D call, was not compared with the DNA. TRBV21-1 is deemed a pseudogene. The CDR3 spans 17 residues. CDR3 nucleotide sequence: TGTGCCAGCAGCAGCCGACAGGGTGGGGGGAGCACAGATACGCAGTATTTT. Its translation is CASSSRQGGGSTDTQYF.

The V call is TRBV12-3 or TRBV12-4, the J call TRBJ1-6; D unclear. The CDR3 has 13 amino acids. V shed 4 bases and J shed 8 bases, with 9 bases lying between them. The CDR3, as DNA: TGTGCCAGCAGTTGGAGGGTGGATTCACCCCTCCACTTT. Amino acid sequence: CASSWRVDSPLHF.